The sequence of this TCR beta chain was determined in a study of long-term antiretroviral therapy in people with HIV. Study overall: Samples from the earliest time points predate the 2015 immediate-ART recommendation by about a decade. The study, taken as a whole, reports: HIV repertoires showed narrower CDR3 length ranges than controls. Blood was collected between the mid-2000s and the late 2010s, possibly under older ART regimens. Post-treatment diversity went higher with ART but stayed below transplant donor controls.

The libraries were made with immunoSEQ v3.0 at survey level. The protocol was immunoSEQ multiplex PCR, while the TCRdb copy is restricted to in-frame clones and leaves out a portion. The sample lists almost 25,000 clones, around 84% occurring once. The CDR3 sequence is 13 residues long. Germline CDR1 and CDR2: SGHDN and FVKESK. The V and J ends lost 1 base and 8 bases respectively, with 9 bases between them. On this clone: Antigen specificity is unknown.

This receptor was identified in a man aged 45-65 years with HIV. The sample here was unsorted PBMCs, taken 3 years after starting antiretroviral therapy. The chain joins TRBV14 to TRBJ1-5; D perhaps matches TRBD1 (6 bases). The CDR3, as DNA: TGTGCCAGCAGCCAAGGAGGGGGGGAGCCCCAGCATTTT. It specifies CASSQGGGEPQHF.